These 23 T cell receptor beta chains originate from one sample sequenced in a study of graft-versus-host responses after intestinal transplantation. Assay: immunoSEQ multiplex PCR; the TCRdb copy retains only in-frame clones and omits some. This sample yields tens of thousands of clones, of which approximately 90% are seen a single time; 7% to 9.5% belongs to the top ten. Their recognized antigens are unknown. Source: unstimulated CD8+ T cells sorted from spleen or lymph node cells, taken before transplant. All receptors come from a human donor who was the organ donor for an intestinal transplant.

The chain is built from TRBV11-3 and TRBJ1-1; D not resolved. V dropped 4 bases and J dropped 0 bases, with 15 bases sitting between them. The CDR3 covers 16 residues. Germline-derived CDR1 and CDR2 are SGHNT and YENEEA. CDR3: CASSSTQFWVNTEAFF. As DNA, the CDR3 is TGTGCCAGCAGCTCAACCCAATTTTGGGTGAACACTGAAGCTTTCTTT. The entire variable domain, with the rest obtained from reference TRBV11-3 and TRBJ1-1, is as follows: EAGVVQSPRYKIIEKKQPVAFWCNPISGHNTLYWYLQNLGQGPELLIRYENEEAVDDSQLPKDRFSAERLKGVDSTLKIQPAELGDSAVYLCASSSTQFWVNTEAFFGQGTRLTVV.

The J gene is TRBJ2-3, the V gene TRBV10-3; 7 bases match TRBD2. The CDR3 runs to 17 residues. V shed 6 bases and J 5 bases; nucleotides not matched to a gene: 17. CDR1 and CDR2 from the germline V gene are ENHRY and SYGVKD. In DNA, the CDR3 is TGTGCCATCAGAGGGGACCCTGGGGGGGGGACCGAAGATACGCAGTATTTT. Its translation: CAIRGDPGGGTEDTQYF.

This sequence joins TRBV27 and TRBJ1-5, with 7 bases that match TRBD1. Germline V lookup: CDR1 MNHEY, CDR2 SMNVEV (reference sequence). Losses at the gene ends were 3 bases for V and 3 bases for J; bases not matched to a gene: 5. This CDR3 contains 15 residues. CDR3 protein: CASSFQGEHNQPQHF. The CDR3 nucleotides are TGTGCCAGCAGTTTTCAGGGGGAACACAATCAGCCCCAGCATTTT.

The J gene is TRBJ2-7, the V gene TRBV5-5; a possible D gene is TRBD2 (6 bases). The CDR3 spans 12 residues. Germline V lookup: CDR1 SGHKS, CDR2 YYEKEE (reference sequence). Trimming removed 3 bases from V and 5 bases from J, with 9 bases in between. Here the CDR3 DNA reads TGTGCCAGCAGCTCTGGGGGGAACGAGCAGTACTTC. Its protein product is CASSSGGNEQYF.

CDR3 amino acids: CASSELAGVITGQFF. Written as DNA, the CDR3 is TGTGCCAGCAGCGAGCTAGCGGGGGTGATTACAGGGCAGTTCTTC. The rearrangement links TRBV9 to TRBJ2-1; 10 nucleotides match TRBD2. The CDR3 is 15 residues long. The junction had 12 bases not matched to a gene; V was cut back by 3 bases and J by 12 bases. Per germline, CDR1 SGDLS and CDR2 YYNGEE.

The chain employs TRBV9 and TRBJ1-1, with D unclear. This CDR3 region has 11 residues. Germline values: CDR1 SGDLS, CDR2 YYNGEE. Trimming pared 4 bases from V and 5 bases from J, leaving 6 bases between. In nucleotides, the CDR3 is TGTGCCAGCAGCCGCGGGACTGAAGCTTTCTTT. It yields the protein CASSRGTEAFF.

The chain joins TRBV25-1 to TRBJ2-7; no clear D. Per germline, CDR1 MGHDK and CDR2 SYGVNS. The CDR3 runs to 16 residues. V dropped 8 bases and J dropped 0 bases, with 20 bases sitting between them. CDR3 in DNA: TGTGCCAGCTCTGGAAGTGATCTCGCGAGCTCCTACGAGCAGTACTTC. Translating gives CASSGSDLASSYEQYF.

The V gene is TRBV7-9, the J gene TRBJ1-2; D not certain. V was trimmed by 1 base and J by 3 bases, leaving 9 bases between them. CDR1 is SEHNR, CDR2 FQNEAQ, per germline (reference sequence). The CDR3 totals 14 residues. The CDR3 protein is CASSLGEGDYGYTF. Here the CDR3 DNA reads TGTGCCAGCAGCTTAGGGGAGGGAGACTATGGCTACACCTTC.

As DNA, the CDR3 is TGTGCCAGCAGCTTAAGGGACAGGCCGGAGGAGCAGTACTTC. This sequence encodes CASSLRDRPEEQYF. The chain carries TRBV7-6 and TRBJ2-7, with TRBD1 identical over 8 bases. This CDR3 spans 14 amino acids. V trimming: 2 bases; J trimming: 7 bases; junction bases outside the gene matches: 7. CDR1 SGHVS and CDR2 FNYEAQ come from the germline V gene.

The chain combines TRBV9 with TRBJ2-7; D is possibly TRBD2 (5 bases). V was pared by 0 bases and J by 2 bases, with 9 bases between. Germline V gene sequence: CDR1 SGDLS, CDR2 YYNGEE. This CDR3 has 14 amino acids. The CDR3 loop is CASSVGETTYEQYF. The CDR3 DNA follows: TGTGCCAGCAGCGTAGGGGAGACAACCTACGAGCAGTACTTC.

The chain has TRBV27 and TRBJ2-1, with 11 bases identical to TRBD2. Germline V gives CDR1 MNHEY, CDR2 SMNVEV (reference sequence). The CDR3 totals 16 residues. Trimming at V came to 5 bases and at J to 1 base, leaving 4 bases not matched to a gene. In nucleotides, the CDR3 is TGTGCCAGCAGTCCGGGACTAGCGGTTTCCTACAATGAGCAGTTCTTC. It codes for CASSPGLAVSYNEQFF.

The chain recombines TRBV18 with TRBJ1-1, with D possibly matching TRBD1 (6 bases). The CDR3 contains 11 residues. Germline values: CDR1 KGHSH, CDR2 LQKENI. With 1 base removed from V and 10 bases from J, the gap between germline ends came to 7 bases. In DNA, the CDR3 is TGTGCCAGCTCACCACTGACAGGAGCTTTCTTT. Protein product: CASSPLTGAFF.

This sequence joins TRBV19 and TRBJ1-1; D remains unclear. CDR3 size: 14 residues. Germline V CDR1 and CDR2: LNHDA, SQIVND (reference sequence). Trimming removed 3 bases at V and 0 bases at J, with 8 bases between. CDR3 sequence reads: CASSIEEMNTEAFF. Here the CDR3 DNA reads TGTGCCAGTAGTATCGAGGAGATGAACACTGAAGCTTTCTTT.

V and J are TRBV6-1 and TRBJ1-2; TRBD1 agrees at 10 bases. Germline lookup yields CDR1 MNHNS and CDR2 SASEGT. The ends lost 8 bases at V and 8 bases at J; junction bases unmatched: 8. The CDR3 length is 13 residues. Here the CDR3 reads CASERQGAWGYTF. Written as DNA, the CDR3 is TGTGCCAGCGAAAGACAGGGGGCGTGGGGCTACACCTTC.

The chain joins TRBV6-1 to TRBJ1-1, with TRBD1 matching 8 bases. The germline CDR1 and CDR2 sequences are MNHNS and SASEGT. The CDR3 length is 13 residues. The V gene end was trimmed by 11 bases and the J gene end by 2 bases; junction bases not matched to a gene: 7. In DNA form, the CDR3 reads TGTGCCTCCTCGGACAGGGTCAACACTGAAGCTTTCTTT. This sequence encodes CASSDRVNTEAFF.

This chain uses TRBV28 with TRBJ2-1, with TRBD2 as a possible D gene (6 bases). CDR1 MDHEN and CDR2 SYDVKM come from the germline V gene. The CDR3 length is 12 residues. Trimming took off 6 bases at V and 16 bases at J, with 19 bases between the two ends. The CDR3 sequence is CASSRRGGLGFF. In nucleotides, the CDR3 is TGTGCCAGCAGCCGCCGAGGAGGGTTGGGTTTCTTC.

The V and J genes are TRBV6-4 and TRBJ2-3, with 12 positions matching TRBD2. The ends lost 3 bases at V and 5 bases at J; junction bases unmatched: 3. The CDR3 spans 15 residues. Germline values: CDR1 MRHNA, CDR2 SNTAGT. DNA for the CDR3: TGTGCCAGCAGTGAATCACTAGCGGGAGGAGATACGCAGTATTTT. As protein: CASSESLAGGDTQYF.

The chain couples TRBV4-2 to TRBJ2-1, with a weak D call TRBD1 (7 bases). This CDR3 contains 19 residues. Trimming removed 1 base at V and 2 bases at J, with 21 bases between. CDR1 and CDR2 (germline): LGHNA, YNFKEQ. This CDR3 is CASSQAAPSVGGAYNEQFF. Here the CDR3 DNA reads TGTGCCAGCAGCCAAGCCGCCCCTAGCGTAGGGGGCGCCTACAATGAGCAGTTCTTC.

The CDR3 nucleotides are TGCGCCAGCAGCCAAGTGGAGACAGGGAGACACGAGCAGTACTTC. Its protein product is CASSQVETGRHEQYF. The chain employs TRBV4-1 and TRBJ2-7, with 7 bases lining up with TRBD1. From germline, CDR1 is MGHRA and CDR2 YSYEKL. This CDR3 spans 15 amino acids. The V and J ends lost 1 base and 5 bases, in that order; junction bases with no gene match: 8.

The chain employs TRBV6-5 and TRBJ1-6, with D possibly TRBD1 on 6 matching bases. The CDR3 is 14 amino acids. Germline-derived CDR1 and CDR2 are MNHEY and SVGAGI. Trimming took 7 bases from V and 5 from J, leaving 12 bases between them. The CDR3 nucleotides are TGTGCCAGCAAAGTCAGGGGACATAATTCACCCCTCCACTTT. Protein sequence: CASKVRGHNSPLHF.

V and J are TRBV6-4 and TRBJ2-3; TRBD1 agrees at 8 bases. The CDR3 has 15 residues. Germline V gene data show CDR1 as MRHNA and CDR2 as SNTAGT. The junction had 2 bases not matched to a gene; V was cut back by 3 bases and J by 0 bases. CDR3 amino acids: CASSEGDRSTDTQYF. Written as DNA, the CDR3 is TGTGCCAGCAGTGAGGGGGACAGGAGCACAGATACGCAGTATTTT.

The gene calls are TRBV5-1 and TRBJ1-4, with 8 positions matching TRBD1. Trimming cost V 4 bases and J 13 bases; bases outside gene matches: 12. The germline V gene encodes CDR1 SGHRS and CDR2 YFSETQ. The CDR3 covers 14 residues. DNA of the CDR3: TGCGCCAGCAGCCAGGGGACAGGACCTCAGGCACTGTTTTTT. It is translated as CASSQGTGPQALFF. Full variable domain (remainder filled in from reference TRBV5-1 and TRBJ1-4): KAGVTQTPRYLIKTRGQQVTLSCSPISGHRSVSWYQQTPGQGLQFLFEYFSETQRNKGNFPGRFSGRQFSNSRSEMNVSTLELGDSALYLCASSQGTGPQALFFGSGTQLSVL.

The chain uses TRBV14 and TRBJ2-1; unclear D gene. The germline V and J ends were trimmed by 1 base and 3 bases, with 16 bases remaining between them. The CDR3 spans 17 residues. The germline V gene has CDR1 SGHDN and CDR2 FVKESK. CDR3 loop: CASSQGVGSAFYNEQFF. The DNA for the CDR3 is TGTGCCAGCAGCCAAGGGGTGGGTAGTGCTTTCTACAATGAGCAGTTCTTC.